This T cell receptor (beta chain) was documented in a study of regulatory T cells in long-lasting Graves disease. About the research overall: Over-5-year antithyroid drug use with positive TSH receptor antibodies defined persistent Graves' disease in the study.

Concerning this clonotype itself: Its matching antigen is unknown.

The CDR3 totals 15 residues. J lost 4 bases, V lost 10 bases, and 12 bases had no gene match. CDR1 and CDR2 from the germline V gene are SGHNT and YENEEA. Time point denoted: persistent/refractory GD, antithyroid drugs over 5 years with positive TRAb. RNA isolated from PBMCs was used to make the TCR library. Broader study findings: The TCR repertoire of persistent Graves' patients was less diverse than that of newly diagnosed ones. Persistent cases favored TRBV28, TRBJ1-2 and TRBJ2-5.

The authors built TCR beta libraries using iRepertoire HTBI primers and Arm-PCR of CDR3 regions. TCRdb recomputed calls from the multiplex PCR reads with MiXCR, one row per CDR3 protein. This sample has 300,000 or so distinct CDR3 sequences, with around a fifth found just once. This TCR came from a female donor with Graves disease. This chain joins TRBV11-3 and TRBJ2-2; TRBD1 matches 7 bases. The input for sequencing was peripheral blood mononuclear cells (PBMCs), taken when the disease was refractory, from a patient treated with antithyroid drugs. CDR3 DNA sequence: TGTGCCATTCGAGAGACAGGGTCAAGCACCGGGGAGCTGTTTTTT. Amino acids: CAIRETGSSTGELFF.